This TCR beta chain was found in a study of control samples from healthy donors and cancer patients (TCRdb year 2020). The library was generated by the immunoSEQ multiplex PCR assay. This immuneACCESS table, as held by TCRdb, lists in-frame sequences with V and J called but not all clones. Of the missing ones, under half trace to an unresolved V gene in checked studies; the others have no known cause. The sample includes approximately 70,000 clones, with around 80% observed a single time. The ten largest clones take up 15% to 19% of the sample. About this clone itself: Its antigen remains undetermined. Nothing much larger sits one base from this clone, and base qualities are not available.

Specimen: blood. The TCR originated in a man in his fifties or sixties in good health.

The bases read TGTGCCAGCAGTTACGGACAGGGGGCTAACTATGGCTACACCTTC. Its product reads: CASSYGQGANYGYTF. Recombination connected TRBV28 to TRBJ1-2; 10 junctional bases match TRBD1. CDR1 and CDR2, looked up from the germline V gene, are MDHEN and SYDVKM. The CDR3 has 15 amino acids, counting the end cysteine and phenylalanine. The entry retains the CDR3 DNA only, 45 bases that are in frame from base 1. Trimming takes 4 bases off V and 0 bases off J; junction bases not matched to a gene: 2.